The rows below give T cell receptor beta chains drawn from one sample of a study of T cells in Graves' hyperthyroidism and ophthalmopathy. TCRdb fed the multiplex PCR reads into MiXCR, producing one record per CDR3 protein. Of more than 300,000 distinct CDR3 sequences in the sample, about 15% were seen once. Sequenced sample: blood. Receptor source: a woman aged 25 to 39 with Graves' hyperthyroidism that later progressed to Graves' ophthalmopathy. The CDR3 runs from the conserved cysteine through the conserved F or W.

J gene: TRBJ1-2
V gene: TRBV4-2
CDR3 protein: CASSQVELNGYTF

J gene: TRBJ2-7
V gene: TRBV28
CDR3 protein: CASSSGPGSTGAGDEQYF

J gene: TRBJ2-7
V gene: TRBV2
CDR3 protein: CASLLEAYEQYF

J gene: TRBJ1-5
V gene: TRBV7-2
CDR3 protein: CASSSEGRQPQHF

J gene: TRBJ2-7
V gene: TRBV28
CDR3 protein: CASSLAGREGLYEQYF

J gene: TRBJ2-1
V gene: TRBV15
CDR3 protein: CATSSLEPGQGVYEQFF

J gene: TRBJ1-4
V gene: TRBV6-4
CDR3 protein: CASSGTLASPNEKLFF

J gene: TRBJ2-7
V gene: TRBV27
CDR3 protein: CASSSRQESPYEQYF

J gene: TRBJ2-1
V gene: TRBV3-1
CDR3 protein: CASSQDQRGLYNEQFF

J gene: TRBJ1-3
V gene: TRBV20-1
CDR3 protein: CSARDFRGAEGNTIYF

J gene: TRBJ2-6
V gene: TRBV30
CDR3 protein: CAWSGGSGANVLTF

J gene: TRBJ1-2
V gene: TRBV5-6
CDR3 protein: CASSLGPGYTF

J gene: TRBJ1-2
V gene: TRBV3-1
CDR3 protein: CASSQVQGFYGYTF

J gene: TRBJ1-5
V gene: TRBV27
CDR3 protein: CASSLLGGAIDQPQHF

J gene: TRBJ1-2
V gene: TRBV2
CDR3 protein: CASSYGTASHGYTF

J gene: TRBJ1-1
V gene: TRBV20-1
CDR3 protein: CSAATGYAEAFF

J gene: TRBJ1-2
V gene: TRBV2
CDR3 protein: CASMSAYYGYTF

J gene: TRBJ2-2
V gene: TRBV5-1
CDR3 protein: CASSSSVRNTGELFF